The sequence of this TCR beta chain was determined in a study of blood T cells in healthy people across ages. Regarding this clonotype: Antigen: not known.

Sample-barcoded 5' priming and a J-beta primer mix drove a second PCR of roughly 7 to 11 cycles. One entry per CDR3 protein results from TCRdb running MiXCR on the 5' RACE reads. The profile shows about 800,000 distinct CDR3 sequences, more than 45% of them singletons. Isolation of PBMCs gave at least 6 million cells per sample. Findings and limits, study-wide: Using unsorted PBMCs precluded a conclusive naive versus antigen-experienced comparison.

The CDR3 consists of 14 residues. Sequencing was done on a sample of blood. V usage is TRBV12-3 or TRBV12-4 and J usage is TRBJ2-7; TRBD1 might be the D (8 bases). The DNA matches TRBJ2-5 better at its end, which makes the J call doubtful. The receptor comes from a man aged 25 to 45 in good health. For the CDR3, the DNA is TGTGCCAGCAGGTCTACAGGGGGGGTTGGGACCCAGTACTTC. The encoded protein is CASRSTGGVGTQYF.